A selection of T cell receptor beta chains follows, all from one sample in a study of T cells in Graves' hyperthyroidism and ophthalmopathy. MiXCR, run by TCRdb on the multiplex PCR reads, gives a single entry per CDR3 protein. The sample gives over 450,000 distinct CDR3 sequences, approximately 14% of which show up once; roughly 17% is in the top ten. The material sequenced was blood. The receptors originated from a young woman with Graves' hyperthyroidism. Each CDR3 is given with its conserved first and last residue. D genes are given only for firm matches. The size entry is marked missing in some rows and otherwise reads once, few, many or a size class.

clone_size: many; j_call: TRBJ2-1; d_call: .; v_call: TRBV9; cdr3_aa: CASSVEDGQYNEQFF; cdr3_nt: TGTGCCAGCAGCGTAGAGGATGGTCAGTACAATGAGCAGTTCTTC
clone_size: many; j_call: TRBJ1-4; d_call: TRBD1; v_call: TRBV19; cdr3_aa: CASGGQGTEKLFF; cdr3_nt: TGTGCCAGTGGGGGACAGGGGACCGAAAAACTGTTTTTT
clone_size: few; j_call: TRBJ2-7; d_call: TRBD2; v_call: TRBV6-2/TRBV6-3; cdr3_aa: CASSYGLAGLAYEQYF; cdr3_nt: TGTGCCAGCAGTTACGGCCTAGCGGGATTGGCCTACGAGCAGTACTTC
clone_size: .; j_call: TRBJ2-7; d_call: .; v_call: TRBV6-5; cdr3_aa: CASSYAPHQEYEQYF; cdr3_nt: TGTGCCAGCAGTTACGCCCCACATCAGGAGTACGAGCAGTACTTC
clone_size: once; j_call: TRBJ1-5; d_call: TRBD1; v_call: TRBV12-3/TRBV12-4; cdr3_aa: CASSYSPDRGDQPQHF; cdr3_nt: TGTGCCAGCAGTTATTCCCCGGACAGGGGTGATCAGCCCCAGCATTTT
clone_size: .; j_call: TRBJ2-3; d_call: .; v_call: TRBV12-3/TRBV12-4; cdr3_aa: CATDSAGIGDTQYF; cdr3_nt: TGTGCCACCGACTCGGCGGGAATAGGGGATACGCAGTATTTT
clone_size: many; j_call: TRBJ2-7; d_call: .; v_call: TRBV12-3/TRBV12-4; cdr3_aa: CASSWEYEQYF; cdr3_nt: TGTGCCAGCAGTTGGGAATACGAGCAGTACTTC
clone_size: many; j_call: TRBJ2-1; d_call: TRBD2; v_call: TRBV20-1; cdr3_aa: CSASPSGSGDEQFF; cdr3_nt: TGCAGTGCTAGTCCTAGCGGGAGTGGCGATGAGCAGTTCTTC
clone_size: many; j_call: TRBJ2-1; d_call: TRBD2; v_call: TRBV3-1; cdr3_aa: CASTRAGGTDEQFF; cdr3_nt: TGTGCCAGCACCCGTGCGGGAGGGACGGATGAGCAGTTCTTC
clone_size: many; j_call: TRBJ1-5; d_call: .; v_call: TRBV2; cdr3_aa: CASRFNQPQHF; cdr3_nt: TGTGCCAGCAGGTTCAATCAGCCCCAGCATTTT
clone_size: .; j_call: TRBJ1-1; d_call: .; v_call: TRBV20-1; cdr3_aa: CSAFRPNTEAFF; cdr3_nt: TGCAGTGCTTTCAGGCCGAACACTGAAGCTTTCTTT
clone_size: many; j_call: TRBJ1-2; d_call: TRBD1; v_call: TRBV11-3; cdr3_aa: CASSLGGAGGHNYGYTF; cdr3_nt: TGTGCCAGCAGCTTAGGTGGGGCAGGGGGTCATAACTATGGCTACACCTTC
clone_size: many; j_call: TRBJ2-7; d_call: .; v_call: TRBV12-3/TRBV12-4; cdr3_aa: CASSRQGGQYF; cdr3_nt: TGTGCCAGCAGTCGTCAGGGTGGGCAGTACTTC
clone_size: many; j_call: TRBJ2-7; d_call: TRBD1; v_call: TRBV7-8; cdr3_aa: CASRPGPGQGSYEQYF; cdr3_nt: TGTGCCAGCAGGCCTGGACCGGGACAGGGTTCCTACGAGCAGTACTTC
clone_size: many; j_call: TRBJ1-1; d_call: TRBD1; v_call: TRBV6-1; cdr3_aa: CASPENRGRGGQNTEAFF; cdr3_nt: TGTGCCAGCCCTGAAAACAGGGGGCGCGGGGGACAGAACACTGAAGCTTTCTTT
clone_size: .; j_call: TRBJ2-1; d_call: .; v_call: TRBV10-3; cdr3_aa: CAINAYNEQFF; cdr3_nt: TGTGCCATCAATGCCTACAATGAGCAGTTCTTC
clone_size: many; j_call: TRBJ1-1; d_call: TRBD1; v_call: TRBV12-3/TRBV12-4; cdr3_aa: CASSLGGGRGTEAFF; cdr3_nt: TGTGCCAGCAGTTTAGGAGGGGGCCGGGGTACTGAAGCTTTCTTT
clone_size: many; j_call: TRBJ1-5; d_call: .; v_call: TRBV11-3; cdr3_aa: CASSPSVTQPQHF; cdr3_nt: TGTGCCAGCAGCCCTAGCGTTACTCAGCCCCAGCATTTT
clone_size: many; j_call: TRBJ2-7; d_call: .; v_call: TRBV5-1; cdr3_aa: CASSLETATYEQYF; cdr3_nt: TGCGCCAGCAGCTTGGAGACAGCCACCTACGAGCAGTACTTC
clone_size: many; j_call: TRBJ2-1; d_call: .; v_call: TRBV11-3; cdr3_aa: CASSLRQLEADEQFF; cdr3_nt: TGTGCCAGCAGCTTAAGGCAGCTGGAGGCGGATGAGCAGTTCTTC
clone_size: .; j_call: TRBJ1-6; d_call: .; v_call: TRBV6-1; cdr3_aa: CASRAGQESSPLHF; cdr3_nt: TGTGCCAGCAGGGCGGGGCAGGAGTCTTCACCCCTCCACTTT
clone_size: many; j_call: TRBJ2-1; d_call: .; v_call: TRBV5-1; cdr3_aa: CASTPPGYNEQFF; cdr3_nt: TGCGCCAGCACCCCCCCGGGGTACAATGAGCAGTTCTTC
clone_size: .; j_call: TRBJ2-5; d_call: .; v_call: TRBV29-1; cdr3_aa: CSVVGKKETQYF; cdr3_nt: TGCAGCGTTGTGGGGAAGAAAGAGACCCAGTACTTC
clone_size: .; j_call: TRBJ2-1; d_call: TRBD2; v_call: TRBV27; cdr3_aa: CASSLSLGDYLHNEQFF; cdr3_nt: TGTGCCAGCAGTTTATCCCTCGGGGACTATCTACACAATGAGCAGTTCTTC
clone_size: many; j_call: TRBJ2-1; d_call: .; v_call: TRBV6-1; cdr3_aa: CASSDGILYNEQFF; cdr3_nt: TGTGCCAGCAGTGACGGGATCCTCTACAATGAGCAGTTCTTC
clone_size: .; j_call: TRBJ1-1; d_call: TRBD1; v_call: TRBV28; cdr3_aa: CASSSGDRLNTEAFF; cdr3_nt: TGTGCCAGCAGCTCCGGGGACAGGTTGAACACTGAAGCTTTCTTT
clone_size: few; j_call: TRBJ2-7; d_call: .; v_call: TRBV20-1; cdr3_aa: CSVGRAYEQYF; cdr3_nt: TGCAGTGTTGGGCGCGCCTACGAGCAGTACTTC
clone_size: .; j_call: TRBJ1-1; d_call: .; v_call: TRBV27; cdr3_aa: CASSPRRVWGNTEAFF; cdr3_nt: TGTGCCAGCAGTCCCCGCCGGGTTTGGGGGAACACTGAAGCTTTCTTT
clone_size: .; j_call: TRBJ2-1; d_call: .; v_call: TRBV28; cdr3_aa: CASSWVWSSYNEQFF; cdr3_nt: TGTGCCAGCAGTTGGGTGTGGAGCTCCTACAATGAGCAGTTCTTC
clone_size: few; j_call: TRBJ2-3; d_call: TRBD2; v_call: TRBV20-1; cdr3_aa: CSARSGTSGIGFTDTQYF; cdr3_nt: TGCAGTGCTAGGTCCGGGACTAGCGGGATTGGTTTCACAGATACGCAGTATTTT
clone_size: few; j_call: TRBJ2-2; d_call: TRBD1; v_call: TRBV24-1; cdr3_aa: CATSGGQKLRDPFTGELFF; cdr3_nt: TGTGCCACCAGTGGGGGACAGAAGCTCCGGGACCCATTCACCGGGGAGCTGTTTTTT
clone_size: many; j_call: TRBJ1-5; d_call: .; v_call: TRBV5-1; cdr3_aa: CASSRGESNQPQHF; cdr3_nt: TGCGCCAGCAGCCGAGGAGAGAGCAATCAGCCCCAGCATTTT
clone_size: many; j_call: TRBJ2-2; d_call: TRBD1; v_call: TRBV24-1; cdr3_aa: CATSAPDRENTGELFF; cdr3_nt: TGTGCCACCAGTGCTCCGGACAGGGAAAACACCGGGGAGCTGTTTTTT
clone_size: .; j_call: TRBJ2-1; d_call: .; v_call: TRBV2; cdr3_aa: CASSDGGLDEQFF; cdr3_nt: TGTGCCAGCAGTGACGGGGGGCTAGATGAGCAGTTCTTC
clone_size: few; j_call: TRBJ2-1; d_call: .; v_call: TRBV13; cdr3_aa: CATTRSFDEQFF; cdr3_nt: TGTGCCACCACTCGGAGCTTCGATGAGCAGTTCTTC
clone_size: many; j_call: TRBJ1-5; d_call: .; v_call: TRBV20-1; cdr3_aa: CSARDRLGNQPQHF; cdr3_nt: TGCAGTGCTAGAGATCGGTTGGGGAATCAGCCCCAGCATTTT
clone_size: .; j_call: TRBJ2-7; d_call: .; v_call: TRBV28; cdr3_aa: CASSSLQGINEQYF; cdr3_nt: TGTGCCAGCAGCTCCCTACAGGGCATAAACGAGCAGTACTTC
clone_size: many; j_call: TRBJ1-6; d_call: .; v_call: TRBV2; cdr3_aa: CASSDGGGSPLHF; cdr3_nt: TGTGCCAGCAGTGACGGGGGGGGTTCACCCCTCCACTTT
clone_size: .; j_call: TRBJ2-3; d_call: .; v_call: TRBV20-1; cdr3_aa: CSARDSVGGLGGQDLYF; cdr3_nt: TGCAGTGCTAGAGACTCCGTAGGGGGGCTAGGGGGACAAGATTTGTATTTT
clone_size: many; j_call: TRBJ1-1; d_call: .; v_call: TRBV12-3/TRBV12-4; cdr3_aa: CASSLFPYEAFF; cdr3_nt: TGTGCCAGCAGTTTATTCCCGTACGAAGCTTTCTTT
clone_size: many; j_call: TRBJ1-2; d_call: .; v_call: TRBV30; cdr3_aa: CAWSIPNYGYTF; cdr3_nt: TGTGCCTGGAGTATTCCTAACTATGGCTACACCTTC
clone_size: few; j_call: TRBJ2-2; d_call: .; v_call: TRBV24-1; cdr3_aa: CAITGPSNTGELFF; cdr3_nt: TGTGCCATAACAGGGCCTTCGAACACCGGGGAGCTGTTTTTT
clone_size: few; j_call: TRBJ2-3; d_call: .; v_call: TRBV20-1; cdr3_aa: CSAPRRASTDTQYF; cdr3_nt: TGCAGTGCTCCCCGGAGAGCTAGCACAGATACGCAGTATTTT
clone_size: few; j_call: TRBJ1-1; d_call: .; v_call: TRBV4-2; cdr3_aa: CASSRSGATRGTEAFF; cdr3_nt: TGTGCCAGCAGCAGGTCGGGGGCTACCCGCGGGACTGAAGCTTTCTTT